This T cell receptor beta chain is from a study of T cells in Graves' hyperthyroidism and ophthalmopathy. This clonotype was seen only a few times. This may arise from a read error, as a much more abundant clone is one base away. What was amplified from RNA transcripts were TCR beta CDR3 regions. First-round RT-PCR with HTBI primers amplified the TCR CDR3 region. TCRdb re-derived calls from the multiplex PCR reads in MiXCR, one entry per CDR3 protein. The sample shows hundreds of thousands of distinct CDR3 sequences, about 14% of them seen only once. Ophthalmopathy cases met thresholds of Clinical Activity Score at least 3, NOSPECS grade at least 4 and duration under 3 months. Patients with uncontrolled infections, other autoimmune diseases, pregnancy or lactation were excluded. The authors obtained PBMCs from roughly 10 ml of fresh peripheral blood. The CDR3 extends over 16 amino acids. The germline V gene encodes CDR1 GTSNPN and CDR2 SVGIG (reference sequence).

The specimen was blood. The TCR comes from a woman between 50 and 59 years old with Graves' ophthalmopathy. The chain links TRBV30 to TRBJ1-1, with 7 positions matching TRBD1. CDR3 DNA sequence: TGTGCCTGGAGTAGCGGGACAGAGTTTATGAACACTGGAGCTTTCTTT. Translation: CAWSSGTEFMNTGAFF.